These T cell receptor beta chains were read from a single sample in a study of prognosis after radiotherapy for stage I lung cancer. TCRdb re-called the multiplex PCR reads with MiXCR, one entry per CDR3 protein. The data show fewer than 35,000 distinct CDR3 sequences, under 60% seen once. This specimen consisted of PBMCs, obtained before or after stereotactic body radiation therapy (not recorded which). These receptors were taken from a donor over 45 with non-small cell lung cancer. Both conserved end residues are part of each CDR3. The D gene is left open where the match is weak. For some rows the clone size is stated as once, few or many, or as a class when expanded; others skip it.

D gene	clone size	J gene	V gene	CDR3 DNA	CDR3 protein
.	many	TRBJ2-3	TRBV28	TGTGCCAGCAGTTTTTCCCCATTACTGGCAGATACGCAGTATTTT	CASSFSPLLADTQYF
TRBD2	.	TRBJ2-6	TRBV7-8	TGTGCCAGCAGCTTAGCTAATTTGGAAGGGAGGGGATCTGGGGCCAACGTCATGACTTTC	CASSLANLEGRGSGANVMTF
.	many	TRBJ1-1	TRBV10-3	TGTGCCAGCAAGGGGTTCCGAGATCCCACTGAAGCTTTCTTT	CASKGFRDPTEAFF
.	.	TRBJ1-6	TRBV2	TGTGCCAGCAGGGACGGGGCTTCACCCCTCCACTTT	CASRDGASPLHF
.	many	TRBJ1-3	TRBV15	TGTGCCACCAGCAGAGATAGGGGATCAGGAAACACCATATATTTT	CATSRDRGSGNTIYF
TRBD1	many	TRBJ1-5	TRBV5-6	TGTGCCAGCAGCTTGAAGTCAGCAGGGGGACGTCAGCCCCAGCATTTT	CASSLKSAGGRQPQHF
TRBD2	many	TRBJ2-1	TRBV9	TGTGCCAGCAGCGTAGGACTAGCGGAAACCCCCTACAATGAGCAGTTCTTC	CASSVGLAETPYNEQFF
TRBD1	many	TRBJ2-7	TRBV28	TGTGCCAGCAGTTTCCAGGGGACAGGGGAGTACGAGCAGTACTTC	CASSFQGTGEYEQYF
.	.	TRBJ1-2	TRBV20-1	TGCAGTGCTAGAGCGCCAGACCTTTTCTATGGCTACACCTTC	CSARAPDLFYGYTF
.	.	TRBJ1-1	TRBV9	TGTGCCAGCAGCGTGAGCAACACTGAAGCTTTCTTT	CASSVSNTEAFF
.	many	TRBJ1-2	TRBV19	TGTGCCAGTAGGGTTCCTGGAGGTTCCTATGGCTACACCTTC	CASRVPGGSYGYTF
.	.	TRBJ2-7	TRBV11-3	TGTGCCAGCAGCCCCCGACACGGGGGCTTTGTCGAGCGGTACTTC	CASSPRHGGFVERYF
.	.	TRBJ2-2	TRBV6-2/TRBV6-3	TGTGCCAGCATCGGCGGGTGTACGAACACCGGGGAGCTGTTTTTT	CASIGGCTNTGELFF
.	.	TRBJ1-2	TRBV9	TGTGCCAGCATCCCTAGACTGGGTGTAGATGGCTACACCTTC	CASIPRLGVDGYTF
TRBD2	.	TRBJ2-1	TRBV9	TGTGCCAGCAGCGCGGCCGCGGGAGGGGGGGGCAATGATCAGTTCTTC	CASSAAAGGGGNDQFF
.	many	TRBJ2-1	TRBV28	TGTGCCAGCAGTTTACGCGGCGGGGTCAGCGGCAGGGAGCAGTTCTTC	CASSLRGGVSGREQFF
.	many	TRBJ1-1	TRBV20-1	TGCAGTGCCAGAGGAGGCAGGGAGTGGGCTGAAGCTTTCTTT	CSARGGREWAEAFF
.	many	TRBJ1-5	TRBV3-1	TGTGCCAGCAGCCAATTCAGGGATCAGCCCCAGCATTTT	CASSQFRDQPQHF
.	once	TRBJ2-1	TRBV7-9	TGTGCCAGCAGCCCACCATCAATTCGGGAGAATGAGCAGTTCTTC	CASSPPSIRENEQFF
TRBD2	.	TRBJ2-7	TRBV11-1	TGTGCCAGCAGCTTCCGGTGGGGGGGCTCCTACGAGCAGTACTTC	CASSFRWGGSYEQYF
.	many	TRBJ2-7	TRBV7-2	TGTGCCAGCAGCACGATGGGGGAGCAGTACTTC	CASSTMGEQYF
.	.	TRBJ2-1	TRBV5-1	TGCGCCAGCAGCTCAGGGACCGTTAAATCCGAGCAGTTCTTC	CASSSGTVKSEQFF
.	few	TRBJ2-7	TRBV2	TGTGCCAGCAGGACTCAGGGATCGTACGAGCAGTACTTC	CASRTQGSYEQYF
TRBD2	.	TRBJ2-3	TRBV7-2	TGTGCCAGCAGCGACCCAATGAATAGCGGGAGCGCAGATACGCAGTATTTT	CASSDPMNSGSADTQYF
.	.	TRBJ2-7	TRBV7-2	TGTGCCACTAGCCTATTGCTAGCTAACGAGCAGTACTTC	CATSLLLANEQYF
TRBD2	many	TRBJ2-5	TRBV20-1	TGCAGTGCTAGAGACCAGCGGGAGGGTAAAGAGACCCAGTACTTC	CSARDQREGKETQYF
TRBD1	many	TRBJ1-5	TRBV10-3	TGTGCCACCTATACCGGGACAGGGGGCGAAGGCGATCAGCCCCAGCATTTT	CATYTGTGGEGDQPQHF
.	many	TRBJ2-2	TRBV5-1	TGCGCCAGCAGCTTCTTCCCAGCCGACACCGGGGAGCTGTTTTTT	CASSFFPADTGELFF
TRBD1	.	TRBJ2-5	TRBV12-3/TRBV12-4	TGTGCCAGCATGACAGGGGCTGTCGAGACCCAGTACTTC	CASMTGAVETQYF
.	many	TRBJ1-5	TRBV20-1	TGCAGTGCCTTTACGGGCTTCCGTGGTCAGCCCCAGCATTTT	CSAFTGFRGQPQHF
.	many	TRBJ1-1	TRBV11-3	TGTGCCAGCAGCTTAGAGGGGGCAAGCACTGAAGCTTTCTTT	CASSLEGASTEAFF
.	medium-sized	TRBJ1-3	TRBV28	TGTGCCAGTCGGGACTCTGGAAACACCATATATTTT	CASRDSGNTIYF
.	.	TRBJ2-1	TRBV28	TGTGCCAGCACCTTCCAGCACTATGCCTACTCCTACAATGAGCAGTTCTTC	CASTFQHYAYSYNEQFF
.	once	TRBJ2-1	TRBV3-1	TGTGCCAGCAGCCAAGGACTAAATGAGCAGTTCTTC	CASSQGLNEQFF
TRBD2	many	TRBJ2-2	TRBV6-1	TGTGCCAGCAGGACTGCGGGACTAGGGACCGGGGAGCTGTTTTTT	CASRTAGLGTGELFF
TRBD1	many	TRBJ2-2	TRBV5-1	TGCGCCAGCACATTAAATCCGGGACAGGGGACCGGGGAGCTGTTTTTT	CASTLNPGQGTGELFF
.	once	TRBJ2-6	TRBV5-1	TGCGCCAGCAGCTTGGACCCGGGGGCCTGGGCCAACGTCCTGACTTTC	CASSLDPGAWANVLTF
TRBD1	.	TRBJ2-7	TRBV18	TGTGCCAGCTCACCGGACAGGGCCGAGCAGTACTTC	CASSPDRAEQYF
.	few	TRBJ1-2	TRBV7-2	TGTGCCAGCAGCATGGACACGGGGAACTATGGCTACACCTTC	CASSMDTGNYGYTF
TRBD1	many	TRBJ2-7	TRBV7-9	TGTGCCAGCAGCTATACAGGGGACGAGCAGTACTTC	CASSYTGDEQYF
TRBD2	many	TRBJ2-1	TRBV19	TGTGCCAGTAGTCTACCTAGCGGGAGCTACAATGAGCAGTTCTTC	CASSLPSGSYNEQFF
.	medium-sized	TRBJ1-3	TRBV9	TGTGCCAGCAGCGTAGGACACCTCTCTGGAAACACCATATATTTT	CASSVGHLSGNTIYF
.	.	TRBJ1-1	TRBV2	TGTGCCAGCAATCGACAGGTCCTCAATGAAGCTTTCTTT	CASNRQVLNEAFF
TRBD2	many	TRBJ2-2	TRBV28	TGTGCCAGCAGTTCCGGTGAAGGGGGGAGCGGGAGGCTCACCGGGGAGCTGTTTTTT	CASSSGEGGSGRLTGELFF
.	many	TRBJ2-3	TRBV20-1	TGCAGTGCTAAGGGACAAAGCACAGATACGCAGTATTTT	CSAKGQSTDTQYF
.	many	TRBJ2-1	TRBV29-1	TGCAGCGTTGACGTAGCGGAATTTCCCTTGGGTGAGCAGTTCTTC	CSVDVAEFPLGEQFF